Listed here is a single TCR beta chain. Sequencing used immunoSEQ multiplex PCR; TCRdb keeps in-frame clones, though not all of them. This sample has 140,000 or so clones; approximately 90% occur once, and the top ten carry 4% to 5%. The CDR3 spans 13 residues. Per the germline V gene, CDR1 is PRHDT and CDR2 is FYEKMQ (reference sequence). Trimming took 8 bases from V and 2 from J, leaving 11 bases between them. These data come from a study of T cell responses to AZD1222 COVID-19 vaccine. The receptor was isolated from an adult in good health. The gene calls are TRBV13 and TRBJ2-3; possible D gene TRBD1, 5 bases. The sample consisted of peripheral blood, taken on day 0 of AZD1222 vaccination. The CDR3 loop reads CASVQGYTDTQYF. CDR3 nucleotides: TGTGCCAGCGTGCAGGGCTACACAGATACGCAGTATTTT.